Listed below are T cell receptor beta chains from one sample, sequenced in a study of blood T cells in healthy people across ages. TCRdb re-analysed the 5' RACE reads in MiXCR, keeping a single row per CDR3 protein. The sample carries 1.5 million to 2 million distinct CDR3 sequences, roughly 28% recorded once. Sequencing input: blood. These receptors all come from a woman aged 25 to 39 in good health. Both conserved end residues are part of each CDR3.

TRBJ2-7,TRBV20-1,CSARAPGLAIYEQYF
TRBJ2-1,TRBV24-1,CATSDPGTGPGNEQFF
TRBJ1-1,TRBV28,CASSPGAGRGENTEAFF
TRBJ1-6,TRBV6-6,CASSLPGQGDNSPLHF
TRBJ1-2,TRBV6-5,CASSYDYGTPNNYGYTF
TRBJ2-5,TRBV18,CASSPSGPQETQYF
TRBJ2-7,TRBV5-1,CASSLGETGGFNEQYF
TRBJ2-1,TRBV29-1,CSVVSPENGEHEQFF
TRBJ2-3,TRBV6-4,CASSDGRRGTDTQYF
TRBJ2-1,TRBV10-3,CAIRGDKSYNEQFF
TRBJ2-7,TRBV7-3,CASSLTSPGPYEQYF
TRBJ2-7,TRBV7-2,CASSGEQYTEQYF
TRBJ2-3,TRBV6-5,CASSWGGATDTQYF
TRBJ1-2,TRBV5-1,CASSTLTGGLESYTF
TRBJ2-1,TRBV29-1,CSVRESGYNEQFF
TRBJ2-7,TRBV7-9,CASSLNSGRPSYEQYF
NA,TRBV13,CASSPFGFSYNEQYF
TRBJ2-6,TRBV6-5,CASSYSRGARGANVLTF
TRBJ2-3,TRBV7-2,CASSSADRPDTQYF
TRBJ1-2,TRBV11-2,CASRLSGDHGYTF
TRBJ1-5,TRBV10-1,CASGSPSITGGDGQPQHF
TRBJ2-7,TRBV7-2,CASSDRTARPYEQYF
TRBJ2-3,TRBV12-3/TRBV12-4,CASSLGGIGGVSTDTQYF
TRBJ2-5,TRBV2,CASSDREETQYF
TRBJ2-7,TRBV5-5,CASSGGTSGGLYEQYF
TRBJ1-4,TRBV20-1,CSARDIEAKNEKLFF
TRBJ2-5,TRBV20-1,CSARDGRAGSETQYF
TRBJ1-1,TRBV28,CASSLSGVLGNTEAFF
TRBJ2-1,TRBV5-5,CASSRSGRGYNEQFF
TRBJ2-1,TRBV29-1,CSVRRTVYNEQFF
TRBJ2-2,TRBV2,CASSYTGGELFF
TRBJ1-1,TRBV4-2,CASTYGTGGGLDTEAFF
TRBJ1-1,TRBV29-1,CSARKTGDTEAFF
TRBJ2-1,TRBV29-1,CSGGDRGAENEQFF
TRBJ2-1,TRBV10-2,CASKRASGAHEQFF
TRBJ1-1,TRBV6-6,CASILTGISSEAFF
TRBJ2-2,TRBV28,CASLKTGTGELFF
TRBJ1-2,TRBV2,CASSELAGSYGYTF